This T cell receptor beta chain was obtained from a study of cytomegalovirus exposure and HLA in healthy donors. Study-level findings and limits: Later analysis demonstrated an association between a missense DCLRE1C variant and TCR beta V- and J-gene trimming. Among the most significant clusters, several appeared linked to common viral pathogens in a later analysis.

A note on this clone: What it binds is unknown.

With 60 Vbeta and 13 Jbeta primers, the PCR was carried out. In the original processing: It was a later analysis that counted about 80 million unique TCR beta chains, of which some 12 million were shared. Profiling relied on immunoSEQ multiplex PCR, and the TCRdb table lists in-frame clones only, not all of them. Clone size and the V and J calls come from that table; the DNA yielded D and trimming. The sample comprises about 99,000 clones, around 77% of which are singletons, and roughly 3.2% rests with the top ten. The TCR sequence derives from a man aged 35 to 55 in good health and CMV-seronegative. Sequenced: PBMCs.

This chain's CDR3 is CASSFRTRDRGTQYF. CDR3 DNA: TGTGCCAGCAGCTTCAGGACTAGAGATCGTGGGACGCAGTATTTT. V gene TRBV5-6 combines with J gene TRBJ2-3, with TRBD2 matching over 7 bases. The CDR3 consists of 15 residues. Germline V CDR1 and CDR2: SGHDT, YYEEEE. Trimming cost V 2 bases and J 9 bases; bases outside gene matches: 12. Supplemented by reference TRBV5-6 and TRBJ2-3, the full variable domain reads DAGVTQSPTHLIKTRGQQVTLRCSPKSGHDTVSWYQQALGQGPQFIFQYYEEEERQRGNFPDRFSGHQFPNYSSELNVNALLLGDSALYLCASSFRTRDRGTQYFGPGTRLTVL.